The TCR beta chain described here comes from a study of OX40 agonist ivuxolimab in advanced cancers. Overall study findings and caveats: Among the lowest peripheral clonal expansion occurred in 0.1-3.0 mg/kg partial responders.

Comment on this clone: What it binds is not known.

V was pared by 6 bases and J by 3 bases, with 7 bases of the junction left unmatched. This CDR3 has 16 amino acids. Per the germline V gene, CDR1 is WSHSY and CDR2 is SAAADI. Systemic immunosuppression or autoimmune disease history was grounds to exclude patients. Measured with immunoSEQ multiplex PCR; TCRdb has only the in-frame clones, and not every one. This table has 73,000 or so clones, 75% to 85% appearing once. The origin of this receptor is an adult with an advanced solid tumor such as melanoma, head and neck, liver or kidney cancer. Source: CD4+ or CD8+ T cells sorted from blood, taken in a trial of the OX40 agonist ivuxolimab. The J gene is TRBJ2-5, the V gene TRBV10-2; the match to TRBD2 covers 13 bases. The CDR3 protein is CASRGWTSGGEETQYF. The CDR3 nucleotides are TGCGCCAGCAGGGGATGGACTAGCGGGGGAGAAGAGACCCAGTACTTC.